A selection of T cell receptor beta chains follows, all from one sample in a study of T cell repertoires in cytomegalovirus infection. TCRdb ran MiXCR on the reads and lists one entry per CDR3 protein. The sample holds hundreds of thousands of distinct CDR3 sequences, about 30% seen once. These TCRs' antigens remain unknown. This specimen was cultured CD8+ T cells from PBMCs, taken from culture after CMV antigen stimulation. The receptors come from a human donor in good health (CMV status not recorded). Some clones in this sample may be carry-over from other donors' samples. Each CDR3 is given with its conserved first and last residue. A D gene is named only where the DNA matches it firmly. Not all rows give a size; the values are once, few, many and, for expanded clones, a class.

DNA | CDR3 | size | D | J | V
TGCAGTGCCAACGACATCTCCTACGAGCAGTACTTC | CSANDISYEQYF | once | NA | TRBJ2-7 | TRBV20-1
TGTGCCAGCAGCCAATGGGACTTCCCAGAGACCCAGTACTTC | CASSQWDFPETQYF | few | NA | TRBJ2-5 | TRBV5-4
TGTGCCAGCAGCTTAGCGCCTAGCGGGGGGGAAGAGACCCAGTACTTC | CASSLAPSGGEETQYF | NA | TRBD2 | TRBJ2-5 | TRBV7-6
TGTGCCAGCAGCGGGGATCCTAGCGGGGTCTACAATGAGCAGTTCTTC | CASSGDPSGVYNEQFF | many | TRBD2 | TRBJ2-1 | TRBV5-4
TGTGCCAGCAGTTTCTCGGGGGGGACTGAAGCTTTCTTT | CASSFSGGTEAFF | few | NA | TRBJ1-1 | TRBV12-3/TRBV12-4
TGTGCCAGCAGTTCTTCCGGGACAGGGGTTCCACCCCTCCACTTT | CASSSSGTGVPPLHF | NA | TRBD1 | TRBJ1-6 | TRBV6-2/TRBV6-3
TGTGCCAGTAGCACCCAGGGGATCAATCAGCCCCAGCATTTT | CASSTQGINQPQHF | many | NA | TRBJ1-5 | TRBV19
TGTGCCAGCAGCCCAGATGCAGCGGGGTCCCCCTACAATGAGCAGTTCTTC | CASSPDAAGSPYNEQFF | NA | TRBD2 | TRBJ2-1 | TRBV3-1
TGTGCCAGCAGTCCCCGACTAGCGGGGGGGTGGGGCACAGATACGCAGTATTTT | CASSPRLAGGWGTDTQYF | NA | TRBD2 | TRBJ2-3 | TRBV27
TGTGCCAGTAGTATAGGGGGACTAGTCCACAATGAGCAGTTCTTC | CASSIGGLVHNEQFF | few | TRBD2 | TRBJ2-1 | TRBV19
TGTGCCAGTAGAAGGGAGGGGTACGAGTATGGCTACACCTTC | CASRREGYEYGYTF | NA | NA | TRBJ1-2 | TRBV19
TGTGCCAGCACCCCCTATGGGGGGGGCACAGATACGCAGTATTTT | CASTPYGGGTDTQYF | NA | TRBD2 | TRBJ2-3 | TRBV27
TGTGCCAGCAGCTTAGGCGGACTAGCGGGGGGATTGAGAGAGCAGTACTTC | CASSLGGLAGGLREQYF | NA | TRBD2 | TRBJ2-7 | TRBV7-6
TGCGCCAGCAGCCAAGAAGGACAGCCCCGCGCTGAAGCTTTCTTT | CASSQEGQPRAEAFF | NA | NA | TRBJ1-1 | TRBV4-1
TGTGCCAGCAGCTTGGGGCAGGTCACCCGATATGGCTACACCTTC | CASSLGQVTRYGYTF | few | NA | TRBJ1-2 | TRBV5-6
TGTGCCAGCAGACCTACCACTAGCTCCGGGGAGCTGTTTTTT | CASRPTTSSGELFF | few | NA | TRBJ2-2 | TRBV6-5
TGCAGTGCTAGATTGGATACAGCGGGGGAACGACATGAGCAGTTCTTC | CSARLDTAGERHEQFF | NA | TRBD2 | TRBJ2-1 | TRBV20-1
TGTGCCAGCAGACCTTGGGACAGTTCTAGCACAGATACGCAGTATTTT | CASRPWDSSSTDTQYF | few | TRBD1 | TRBJ2-3 | TRBV12-3/TRBV12-4
TGTGCCAGCAGTACCCAGGGGATGGGCTACACCTTC | CASSTQGMGYTF | few | NA | TRBJ1-2 | TRBV27
TGTGCCAGCAGCTTAGCTTTGGGCACGAACACTGAAGCTTTCTTT | CASSLALGTNTEAFF | NA | NA | TRBJ1-1 | TRBV7-9
TGTGCCAGCAGCTACTGGCCGGAGGGGTTTGGAAATGAGCAGTTCTTC | CASSYWPEGFGNEQFF | many | NA | TRBJ2-1 | TRBV7-8
TGCGCCAGCAGCCGCTGGGGTGGAATTTTACTTTTAGGAAACACCATATATTTT | CASSRWGGILLLGNTIYF | NA | NA | TRBJ1-3 | TRBV4-1
TGTGCCAGCAGCTCCACTCCTTATGGGGAACTTACCTACAATGAGCAGTTCTTC | CASSSTPYGELTYNEQFF | many | NA | TRBJ2-1 | TRBV7-2
TGTGCCAGCAGCTGGGGGACGGTGAGCTCTGGGGCCAACGTCCTGACTTTC | CASSWGTVSSGANVLTF | NA | NA | TRBJ2-6 | TRBV5-6
TGCGCCAGCAGCTTACATATTACAGGGCCGAACACTGAAGCTTTCTTT | CASSLHITGPNTEAFF | many | NA | TRBJ1-1 | TRBV5-1
TGTGCCAGCAGCTTGAAAGGGGGTGGTTCACCCCTCCACTTT | CASSLKGGGSPLHF | NA | NA | TRBJ1-6 | TRBV5-6
TGTGCCAGCAGTGACAAGGGAAGAACTGAAGCTTTCTTT | CASSDKGRTEAFF | few | NA | TRBJ1-1 | TRBV25-1
TGTGCTAGTGGTTTTGGACCCGTCAAGTATGATTACGAGCAGTACTTC | CASGFGPVKYDYEQYF | NA | NA | TRBJ2-7 | TRBV12-5
TGTGCCAGCAGTTTATCCCCCTCCAGGACCAAAAACATTCAGTACTTC | CASSLSPSRTKNIQYF | NA | NA | TRBJ2-4 | TRBV27
TGTGCCAGCAGTCAGGACAGGGGTTTTTACGAGCAGTACTTC | CASSQDRGFYEQYF | NA | TRBD1 | TRBJ2-7 | TRBV6-2/TRBV6-3
TGTGCCAGCAGCTCCGGGGGGGGCCCTTCCTACAATGAGCAGTTCTTC | CASSSGGGPSYNEQFF | NA | TRBD2 | TRBJ2-1 | TRBV14
TGTGCCAGCAAACCGGACTGGGGGACCCAGTACTTC | CASKPDWGTQYF | few | NA | TRBJ2-5 | TRBV27
TGTGCCAGCAGCTTTGGACAGTTTAGCACAGATACGCAGTATTTT | CASSFGQFSTDTQYF | NA | NA | TRBJ2-3 | TRBV5-5
TGTGCCAGCAGTTTTCGACAGAACCGCTCCTACAATGAGCAGTTCTTC | CASSFRQNRSYNEQFF | NA | NA | TRBJ2-1 | TRBV27
TGTGCCAGCACCTCCACGGAGGGGATGGGTGAAAAACTGTTTTTT | CASTSTEGMGEKLFF | few | NA | TRBJ1-4 | TRBV7-6
TGTGCCAGCAGCTTAAATACGTTTAACTATGGCTACACCTTC | CASSLNTFNYGYTF | NA | NA | TRBJ1-2 | TRBV11-1
TGTGCCAGCATCGAAACCTCAACCCCGGACAGGGCTAACTATGGCTACACCTTC | CASIETSTPDRANYGYTF | many | TRBD1 | TRBJ1-2 | TRBV28
TGTGCCAGCAGTTCAAAGTGGACAGGGGACGAGACCCAGTACTTC | CASSSKWTGDETQYF | NA | TRBD1 | TRBJ2-5 | TRBV12-3/TRBV12-4
TGTGCCAGCAGCGGCGGGATTACTGATGGCTACACCTTC | CASSGGITDGYTF | NA | NA | TRBJ1-2 | TRBV2
TGTGCCAGCAGCTCGAAGACCCCAGGGGCATCCTACAATGAGCAGTTCTTC | CASSSKTPGASYNEQFF | few | NA | TRBJ2-1 | TRBV7-8
TGCAGTCTTCAGACGACAGAATGGGGAAACACCATATATTTT | CSLQTTEWGNTIYF | NA | NA | TRBJ1-3 | TRBV20-1
TGTGCCAGCAGCCTGACAGGGGATGGCTATAGCAATCAGCCCCAGCATTTT | CASSLTGDGYSNQPQHF | NA | TRBD1 | TRBJ1-5 | TRBV7-6
TGTGCCAGCAGTTCCGCGGGACGGCCACAAGAGACCCAGTACTTC | CASSSAGRPQETQYF | few | NA | TRBJ2-5 | TRBV27
TGTGCCAGTAGTTTCTCCCGACACGGTTATAGCAATCAGCCCCAGCATTTT | CASSFSRHGYSNQPQHF | NA | NA | TRBJ1-5 | TRBV19
TGTGCCAGCAGGCCGTACAGGGGTACTCTCTCTGGCTACACCTTC | CASRPYRGTLSGYTF | NA | TRBD1 | TRBJ1-2 | TRBV6-1
TGTGCCAGCAGTGAAATGGCGGGTCGGCAGGACTCCTACGAGCAGTACTTC | CASSEMAGRQDSYEQYF | NA | NA | TRBJ2-7 | TRBV6-1
TGTGCCAGCACTCGAACAGGACACACAGATACGCAGTATTTT | CASTRTGHTDTQYF | few | NA | TRBJ2-3 | TRBV2